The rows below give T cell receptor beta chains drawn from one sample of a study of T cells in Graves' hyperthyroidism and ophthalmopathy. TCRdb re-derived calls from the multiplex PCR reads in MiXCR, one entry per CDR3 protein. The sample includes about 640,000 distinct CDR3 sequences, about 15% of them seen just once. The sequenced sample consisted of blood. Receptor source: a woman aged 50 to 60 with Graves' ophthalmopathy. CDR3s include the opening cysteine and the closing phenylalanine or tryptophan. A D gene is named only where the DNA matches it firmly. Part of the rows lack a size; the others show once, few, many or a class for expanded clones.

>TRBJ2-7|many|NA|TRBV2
CASSGPRDYEQYF
TGTGCCAGTAGTGGGCCTAGGGACTACGAGCAGTACTTC
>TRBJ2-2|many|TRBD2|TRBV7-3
CASSLGLAGGVTGELFF
TGTGCCAGCAGCCTGGGACTAGCGGGAGGCGTCACCGGGGAGCTGTTTTTT
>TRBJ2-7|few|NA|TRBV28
CASSFMDHYEQYF
TGTGCCAGCAGTTTCATGGACCACTACGAGCAGTACTTC
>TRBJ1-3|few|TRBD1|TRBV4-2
CASSQDGQRTGRSGNTIYF
TGTGCCAGCAGCCAAGATGGGCAGAGGACAGGGCGCTCTGGAAACACCATATATTTT
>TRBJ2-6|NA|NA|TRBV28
CASSFSRSASGANVLTF
TGTGCCAGCAGTTTCAGCAGGTCCGCCTCTGGGGCCAACGTCCTGACTTTC
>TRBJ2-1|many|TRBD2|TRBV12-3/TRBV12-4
CASSLRLAGLSYNEQFF
TGTGCCAGCAGTTTAAGGCTAGCGGGCCTCTCCTACAATGAGCAGTTCTTC
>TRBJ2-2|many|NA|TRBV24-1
CATSDLGLAGSGAGELFF
TGTGCCACCAGTGACCTCGGACTGGCGGGAAGTGGCGCCGGGGAGCTGTTTTTT
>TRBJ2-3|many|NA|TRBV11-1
CASSLTGGTDTQYF
TGTGCCAGCAGCCTTACGGGTGGGACAGATACGCAGTATTTT
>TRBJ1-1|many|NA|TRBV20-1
CSARDPQNRSPTEAFF
TGCAGTGCTAGAGATCCCCAAAACAGGAGTCCCACTGAAGCTTTCTTT
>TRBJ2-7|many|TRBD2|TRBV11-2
CASSLGGLAGLNEQYF
TGTGCCAGCAGCTTAGGGGGACTAGCGGGACTGAACGAGCAGTACTTC
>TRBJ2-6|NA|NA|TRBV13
CASSTGTGNVLTF
TGTGCCAGCAGCACGGGGACGGGCAACGTCCTGACTTTC
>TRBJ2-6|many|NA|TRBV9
CASSADLRQAGANVLTF
TGTGCCAGCAGCGCCGACTTAAGACAGGCTGGGGCCAACGTCCTGACTTTC
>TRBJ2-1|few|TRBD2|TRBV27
CASTVAGGRNEQFF
TGTGCCAGCACCGTAGCGGGAGGGCGCAATGAGCAGTTCTTC
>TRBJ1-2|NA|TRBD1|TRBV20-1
CSARSPGGFNYGYTF
TGCAGTGCTAGATCACCAGGGGGCTTTAACTATGGCTACACCTTC
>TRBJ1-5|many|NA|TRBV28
CASSLRADGNQPQHF
TGTGCCAGCAGTTTACGGGCGGATGGCAATCAGCCCCAGCATTTT
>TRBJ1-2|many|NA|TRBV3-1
CASSQDRRTYGYTF
TGTGCCAGCAGCCAAGATAGACGGACATATGGCTACACCTTC
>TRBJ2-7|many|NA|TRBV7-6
CASSLWQGLIYEQYF
TGTGCCAGCAGCTTATGGCAGGGGCTTATCTACGAGCAGTACTTC
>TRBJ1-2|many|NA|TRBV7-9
CASSLGRQDGYTF
TGTGCCAGCAGCTTAGGTCGGCAGGATGGCTACACCTTC
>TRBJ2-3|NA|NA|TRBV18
CASAPTLSSSTDTQYF
TGTGCCAGCGCACCCACCCTGTCCTCTAGCACAGATACGCAGTATTTT
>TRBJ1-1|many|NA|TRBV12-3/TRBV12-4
CASSSTGTLEAFF
TGTGCCAGCAGTTCTACCGGGACACTTGAAGCTTTCTTT
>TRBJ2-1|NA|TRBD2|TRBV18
CASSPGTSGSGYNNEQFF
TGTGCCAGCTCACCCGGGACTAGCGGGAGTGGGTATAACAATGAGCAGTTCTTC
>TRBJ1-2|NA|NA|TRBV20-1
CSARVIYREGYGYTF
TGCAGTGCTAGAGTTATTTACAGGGAAGGCTATGGCTACACCTTC
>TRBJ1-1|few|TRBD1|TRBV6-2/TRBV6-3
CASSNGQGKAEAFF
TGTGCCAGCAGTAATGGACAGGGAAAGGCTGAAGCTTTCTTT
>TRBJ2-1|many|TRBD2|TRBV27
CASSLFGGRAAVDEQFF
TGTGCCAGCAGTTTATTTGGCGGGAGGGCCGCAGTGGATGAGCAGTTCTTC
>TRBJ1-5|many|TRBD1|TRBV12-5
CASGLGPGGRSQHF
TGTGCTAGTGGTTTGGGGCCAGGGGGACGGTCCCAGCATTTT
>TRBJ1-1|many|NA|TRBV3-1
CASSQAGPGAFF
TGTGCCAGCAGCCAAGCGGGTCCGGGGGCTTTCTTT
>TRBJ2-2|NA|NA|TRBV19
CASGQSSYTGELFF
TGTGCCAGTGGACAGTCCTCCTACACCGGGGAGCTGTTTTTT
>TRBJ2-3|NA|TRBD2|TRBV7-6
CASSRTSGWTQYF
TGTGCCAGCAGCCGGACTAGCGGGTGGACGCAGTATTTT
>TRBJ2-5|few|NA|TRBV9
CASSVSYYQETQYF
TGTGCCAGCAGCGTCAGCTACTACCAAGAGACCCAGTACTTC
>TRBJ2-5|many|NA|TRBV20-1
CSAPTTRGETQYF
TGCAGTGCTCCAACAACTAGGGGCGAGACCCAGTACTTC
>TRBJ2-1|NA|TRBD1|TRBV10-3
CATYPSSRRDRGNEQFF
TGTGCCACCTACCCGTCTAGCAGGAGGGACAGGGGCAATGAGCAGTTCTTC
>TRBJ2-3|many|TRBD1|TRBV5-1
CASSFGQAGSTDTQYF
TGCGCCAGCAGCTTCGGACAGGCCGGTAGCACAGATACGCAGTATTTT
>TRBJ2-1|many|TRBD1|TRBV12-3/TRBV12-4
CASRGTGSYNEQFF
TGTGCCAGCAGGGGGACAGGCTCCTACAATGAGCAGTTCTTC
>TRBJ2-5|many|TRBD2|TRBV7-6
CASSLLAGFQETQYF
TGTGCCAGCAGCTTACTAGCGGGGTTCCAAGAGACCCAGTACTTC
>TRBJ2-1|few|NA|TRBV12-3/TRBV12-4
CASRNFRSCNEQFF
TGTGCCAGCAGGAACTTTCGCTCCTGCAATGAGCAGTTCTTC
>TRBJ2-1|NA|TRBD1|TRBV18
CASSPGQDYNEQFF
TGTGCCAGCTCCCCCGGACAGGATTACAATGAGCAGTTCTTC
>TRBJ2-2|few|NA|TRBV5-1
CASSLQGSNTGELFF
TGCGCCAGCAGCTTGCAGGGCTCGAACACCGGGGAGCTGTTTTTT
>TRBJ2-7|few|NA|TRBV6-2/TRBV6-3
CASSYSGVSGLITYEQYF
TGTGCCAGCAGTTACTCGGGAGTCTCGGGACTGATAACCTACGAGCAGTACTTC
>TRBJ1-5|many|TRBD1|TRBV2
CASYRSPGQGNQPQHF
TGTGCCAGTTACCGTAGTCCGGGACAGGGCAATCAGCCCCAGCATTTT
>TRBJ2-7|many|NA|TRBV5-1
CASSVSGTLSYEQYF
TGCGCCAGCAGCGTATCCGGGACACTTTCCTACGAGCAGTACTTC
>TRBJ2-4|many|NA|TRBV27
CASSPGRVGKNIQYF
TGTGCCAGCAGTCCCGGGCGGGTGGGCAAAAACATTCAGTACTTC
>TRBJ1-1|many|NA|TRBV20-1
CSAPGSGGVWSVYTEAFF
TGCAGTGCTCCTGGGTCCGGGGGGGTCTGGAGTGTGTACACTGAAGCTTTCTTT
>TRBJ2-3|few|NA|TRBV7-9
CASSLVFWTSSTDTQYF
TGTGCCAGCAGCTTAGTCTTTTGGACCTCTAGCACAGATACGCAGTATTTT
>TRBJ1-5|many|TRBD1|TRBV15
CATSRGAGDRGRIGNQPQHF
TGTGCCACCAGCCGAGGCGCAGGGGACAGGGGGCGGATAGGCAATCAGCCCCAGCATTTT
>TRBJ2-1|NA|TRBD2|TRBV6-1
CASSPLAGEMNNEQFF
TGTGCCAGCAGCCCACTAGCGGGAGAAATGAACAATGAGCAGTTCTTC
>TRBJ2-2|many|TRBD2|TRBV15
CATSGMGLAGVITGELFF
TGTGCCACCAGCGGTATGGGACTAGCGGGAGTCATCACCGGGGAGCTGTTTTTT
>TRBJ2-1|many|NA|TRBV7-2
CASSFAGSSSYNEQFF
TGTGCCAGCAGCTTCGCGGGATCTTCCTCCTACAATGAGCAGTTCTTC
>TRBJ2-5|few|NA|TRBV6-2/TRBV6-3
CASSYALAAKGETQYF
TGTGCCAGCAGTTACGCATTAGCGGCCAAGGGGGAGACCCAGTACTTC
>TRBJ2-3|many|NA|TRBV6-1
CASSAGRLADTQYF
TGTGCCAGCAGTGCTGGGAGGCTGGCAGATACGCAGTATTTT
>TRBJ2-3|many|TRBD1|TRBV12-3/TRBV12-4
CASSIQGAADTQYF
TGTGCCAGCAGTATACAGGGGGCCGCAGATACGCAGTATTTT
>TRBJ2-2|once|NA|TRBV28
CASSPPGRDTGELFF
TGTGCCAGCAGTCCCCCGGGGCGGGACACCGGGGAGCTGTTTTTT
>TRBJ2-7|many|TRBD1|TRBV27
CASHRTGGGYEQYF
TGTGCCAGCCATAGGACAGGGGGGGGTTACGAGCAGTACTTC
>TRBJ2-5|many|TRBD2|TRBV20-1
CSARVSGRGSETQYF
TGCAGTGCTAGAGTAAGCGGGAGAGGTTCTGAGACCCAGTACTTC
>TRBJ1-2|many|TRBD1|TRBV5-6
CASSLGMTGAKYYGYTF
TGTGCCAGCAGCTTGGGAATGACAGGGGCGAAGTACTATGGCTACACCTTC